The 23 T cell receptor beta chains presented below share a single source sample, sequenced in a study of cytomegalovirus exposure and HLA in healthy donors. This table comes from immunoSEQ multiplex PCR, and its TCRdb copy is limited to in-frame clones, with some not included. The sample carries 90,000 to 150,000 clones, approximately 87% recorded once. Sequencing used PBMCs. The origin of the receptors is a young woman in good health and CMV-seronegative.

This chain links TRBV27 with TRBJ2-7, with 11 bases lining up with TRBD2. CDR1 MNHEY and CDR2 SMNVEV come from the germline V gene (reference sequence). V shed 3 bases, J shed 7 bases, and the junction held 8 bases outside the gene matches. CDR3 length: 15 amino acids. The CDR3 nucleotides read TGTGCCAGCAGTTTCGCCGGGACTAGCGGAGGGGAGCAGTACTTC. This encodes CASSFAGTSGGEQYF.

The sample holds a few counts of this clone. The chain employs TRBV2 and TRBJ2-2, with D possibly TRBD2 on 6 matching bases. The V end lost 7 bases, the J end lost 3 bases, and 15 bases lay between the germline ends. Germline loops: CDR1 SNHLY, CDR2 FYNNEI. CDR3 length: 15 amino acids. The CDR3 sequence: CASKVGGVDTGELFF. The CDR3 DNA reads TGTGCCAGCAAAGTGGGAGGTGTGGACACCGGGGAGCTGTTTTTT.

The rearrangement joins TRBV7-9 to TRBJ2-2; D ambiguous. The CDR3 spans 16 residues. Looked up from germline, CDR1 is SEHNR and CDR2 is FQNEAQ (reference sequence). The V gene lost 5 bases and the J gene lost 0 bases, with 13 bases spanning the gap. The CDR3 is CASSAAGRANTGELFF. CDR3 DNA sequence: TGTGCCAGCAGCGCCGCAGGCAGAGCGAACACCGGGGAGCTGTTTTTT.

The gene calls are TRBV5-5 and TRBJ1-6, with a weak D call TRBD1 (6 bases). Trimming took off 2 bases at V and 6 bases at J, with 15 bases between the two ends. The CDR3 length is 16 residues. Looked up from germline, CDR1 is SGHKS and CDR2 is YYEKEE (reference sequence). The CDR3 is CASSFRTGMSNSPLHF. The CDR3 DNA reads TGTGCCAGCAGCTTCAGAACAGGGATGAGTAATTCACCCCTCCACTTT.

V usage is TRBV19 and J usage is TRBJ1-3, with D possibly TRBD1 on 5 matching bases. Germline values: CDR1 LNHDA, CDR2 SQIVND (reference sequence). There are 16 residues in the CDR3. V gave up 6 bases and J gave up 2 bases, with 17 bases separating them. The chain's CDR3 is CASSTRATGTGNTIYF. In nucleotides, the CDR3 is TGTGCCAGTAGCACCAGGGCGACCGGTACTGGAAACACCATATATTTT.

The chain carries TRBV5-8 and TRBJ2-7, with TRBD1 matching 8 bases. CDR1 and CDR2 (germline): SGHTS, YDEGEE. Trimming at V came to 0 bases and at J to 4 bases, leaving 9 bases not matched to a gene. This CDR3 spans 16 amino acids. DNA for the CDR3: TGTGCCAGCAGCTTGGCCGTCAGGACAGGGACTTACGAGCAGTACTTC. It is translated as CASSLAVRTGTYEQYF. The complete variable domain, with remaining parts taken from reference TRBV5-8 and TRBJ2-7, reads EAGVTQSPTHLIKTRGQQATLRCSPISGHTSVYWYQQALGLGLQFLLWYDEGEERNRGNFPPRFSGRQFPNYSSELNVNALELEDSALYLCASSLAVRTGTYEQYFGPGTRLTVT.

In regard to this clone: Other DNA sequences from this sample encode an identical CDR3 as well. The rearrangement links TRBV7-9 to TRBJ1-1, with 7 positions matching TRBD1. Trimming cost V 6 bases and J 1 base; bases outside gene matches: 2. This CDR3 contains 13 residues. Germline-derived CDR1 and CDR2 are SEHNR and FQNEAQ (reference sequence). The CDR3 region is CASSSGGNTEAFF. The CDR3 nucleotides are TGTGCCAGCAGTTCAGGGGGGAACACTGAAGCTTTCTTT.

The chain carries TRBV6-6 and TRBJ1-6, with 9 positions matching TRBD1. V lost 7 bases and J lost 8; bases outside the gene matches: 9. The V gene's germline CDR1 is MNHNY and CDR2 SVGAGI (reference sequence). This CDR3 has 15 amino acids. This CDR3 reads CASTLTGGQDSPLHF. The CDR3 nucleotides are TGTGCCAGCACTCTGACAGGGGGGCAAGATTCACCCCTCCACTTT.

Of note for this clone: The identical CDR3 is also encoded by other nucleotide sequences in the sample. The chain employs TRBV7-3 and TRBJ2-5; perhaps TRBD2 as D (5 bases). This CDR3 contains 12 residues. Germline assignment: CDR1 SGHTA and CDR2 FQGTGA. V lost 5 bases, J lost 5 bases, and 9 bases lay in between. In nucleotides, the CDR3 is TGTGCCAGCAGCCGGACGGGGGAGACCCAGTACTTC. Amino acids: CASSRTGETQYF.

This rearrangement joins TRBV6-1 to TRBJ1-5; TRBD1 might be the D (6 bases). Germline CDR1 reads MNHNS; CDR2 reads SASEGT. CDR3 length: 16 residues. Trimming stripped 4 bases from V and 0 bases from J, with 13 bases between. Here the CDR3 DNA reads TGTGCCAGCAGTGTGGGGACATTTAATAGCAATCAGCCCCAGCATTTT. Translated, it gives CASSVGTFNSNQPQHF.

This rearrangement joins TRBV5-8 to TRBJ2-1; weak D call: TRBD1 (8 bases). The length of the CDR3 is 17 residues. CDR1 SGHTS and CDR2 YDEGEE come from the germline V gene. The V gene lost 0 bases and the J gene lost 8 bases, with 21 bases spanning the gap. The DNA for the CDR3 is TGTGCCAGCAGCTTGGGGACAGGGAGGGGTGTCATGGATGAGCAGTTCTTC. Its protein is CASSLGTGRGVMDEQFF.

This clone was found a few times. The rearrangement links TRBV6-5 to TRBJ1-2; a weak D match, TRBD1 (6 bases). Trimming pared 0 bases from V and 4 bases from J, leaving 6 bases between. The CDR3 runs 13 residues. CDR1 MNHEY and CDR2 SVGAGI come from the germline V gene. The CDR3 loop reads CASSYSDSYGYTF. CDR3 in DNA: TGTGCCAGCAGTTACTCGGACAGCTATGGCTACACCTTC.

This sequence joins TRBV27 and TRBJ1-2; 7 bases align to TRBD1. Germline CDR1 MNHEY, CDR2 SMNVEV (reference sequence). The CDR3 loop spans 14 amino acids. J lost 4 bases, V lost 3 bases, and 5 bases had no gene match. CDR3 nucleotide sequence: TGTGCCAGCAGTTTTACCCGGACAGGCTATGGCTACACCTTC. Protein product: CASSFTRTGYGYTF.

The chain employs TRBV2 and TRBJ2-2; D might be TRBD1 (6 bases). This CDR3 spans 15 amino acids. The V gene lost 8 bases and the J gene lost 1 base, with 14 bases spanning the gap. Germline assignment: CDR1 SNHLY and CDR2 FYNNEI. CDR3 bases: TGTGCCAGCCTACCCGACAGGCTGAACACCGGGGAGCTGTTTTTT. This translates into CASLPDRLNTGELFF.

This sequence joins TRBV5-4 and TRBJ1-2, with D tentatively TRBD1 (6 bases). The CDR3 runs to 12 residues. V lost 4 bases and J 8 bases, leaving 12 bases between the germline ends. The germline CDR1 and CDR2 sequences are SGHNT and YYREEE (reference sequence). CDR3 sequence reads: CASSEGGEGYTF. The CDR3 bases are TGTGCCAGCAGCGAGGGGGGGGAAGGCTACACCTTC.

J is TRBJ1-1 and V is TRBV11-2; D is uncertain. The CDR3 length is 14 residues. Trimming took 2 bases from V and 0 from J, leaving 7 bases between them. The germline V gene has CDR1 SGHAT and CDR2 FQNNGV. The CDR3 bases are TGTGCCAGCAGCTTATGGAGTTTGAACACTGAAGCTTTCTTT. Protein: CASSLWSLNTEAFF.

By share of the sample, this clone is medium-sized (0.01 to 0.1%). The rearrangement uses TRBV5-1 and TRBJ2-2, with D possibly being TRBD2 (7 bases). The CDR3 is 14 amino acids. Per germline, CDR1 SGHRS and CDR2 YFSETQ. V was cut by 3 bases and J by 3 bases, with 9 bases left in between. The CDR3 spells CASSSGGHTGELFF. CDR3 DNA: TGCGCCAGCAGCTCCGGGGGGCACACCGGGGAGCTGTTTTTT. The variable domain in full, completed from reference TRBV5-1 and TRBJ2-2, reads KAGVTQTPRYLIKTRGQQVTLSCSPISGHRSVSWYQQTPGQGLQFLFEYFSETQRNKGNFPGRFSGRQFSNSRSEMNVSTLELGDSALYLCASSSGGHTGELFFGEGSRLTVL.

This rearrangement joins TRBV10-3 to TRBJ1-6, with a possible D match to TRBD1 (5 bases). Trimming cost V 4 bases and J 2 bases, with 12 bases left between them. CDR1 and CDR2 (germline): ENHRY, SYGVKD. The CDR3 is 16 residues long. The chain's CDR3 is CAISGGTSAYNSPLHF. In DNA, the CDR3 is TGTGCCATCAGTGGCGGGACTTCAGCCTATAATTCACCCCTCCACTTT.

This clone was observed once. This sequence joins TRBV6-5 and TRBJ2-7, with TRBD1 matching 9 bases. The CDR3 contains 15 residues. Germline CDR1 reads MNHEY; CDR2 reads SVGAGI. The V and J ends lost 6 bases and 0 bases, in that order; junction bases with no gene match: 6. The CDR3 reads CASRERDRASYEQYF. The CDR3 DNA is TGTGCCAGCAGAGAAAGGGACAGGGCCTCCTACGAGCAGTACTTC.

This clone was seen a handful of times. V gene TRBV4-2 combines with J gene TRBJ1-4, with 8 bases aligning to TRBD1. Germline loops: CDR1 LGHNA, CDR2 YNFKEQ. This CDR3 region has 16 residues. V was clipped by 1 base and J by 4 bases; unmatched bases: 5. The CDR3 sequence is CASSQGQGAGNEKLFF. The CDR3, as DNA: TGTGCCAGCAGCCAAGGGCAGGGGGCGGGTAATGAAAAACTGTTTTTT.

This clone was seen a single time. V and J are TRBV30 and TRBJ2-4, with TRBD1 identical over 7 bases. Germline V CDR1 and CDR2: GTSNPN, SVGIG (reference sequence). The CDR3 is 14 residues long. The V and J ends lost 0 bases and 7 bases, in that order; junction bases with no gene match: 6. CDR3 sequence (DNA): TGTGCCTGGAGTGTCGGACAGGTGGTGAACATTCAGTACTTC. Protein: CAWSVGQVVNIQYF. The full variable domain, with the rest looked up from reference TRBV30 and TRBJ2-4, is SQTIHQWPATLVQPVGSPLSLECTVEGTSNPNLYWYRQAAGRGLQLLFYSVGIGQISSEVPQNLSASRPQDRQFILSSKKLLLSDSGFYLCAWSVGQVVNIQYFGAGTRLSVL.

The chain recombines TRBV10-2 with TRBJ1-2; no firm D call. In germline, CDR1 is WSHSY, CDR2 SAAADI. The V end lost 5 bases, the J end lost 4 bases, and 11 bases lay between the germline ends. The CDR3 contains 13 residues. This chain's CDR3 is CASSKEGTYGYTF. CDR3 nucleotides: TGCGCCAGCAGTAAGGAGGGAACCTATGGCTACACCTTC.

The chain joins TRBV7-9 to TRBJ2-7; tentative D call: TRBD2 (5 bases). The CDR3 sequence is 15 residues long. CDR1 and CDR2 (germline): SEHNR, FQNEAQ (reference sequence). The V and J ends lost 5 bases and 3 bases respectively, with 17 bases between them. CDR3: CASSEGSGSHYEQYF. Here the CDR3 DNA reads TGTGCCAGCAGCGAGGGTTCGGGGTCCCACTACGAGCAGTACTTC.